Listed below are T cell receptor beta chains from one sample, sequenced in a study of blood T cell repertoires in COVID-19. The repertoire was sequenced with immunoSEQ multiplex PCR; TCRdb's copy has only in-frame clones and lacks some. The sample comprises around 430,000 clones, 70% to 90% of which are singletons, and over 10% rests with the top ten. The sample comprised peripheral blood. The receptors stem from a woman aged 45 to 65 with COVID-19, enrolled during active disease. Both conserved end residues are part of each CDR3.

>TRBV28|TRBJ1-1
CAISVTGDDTEAFF
>TRBV7-8|TRBJ1-2
CASRLGQGDGYTF
>TRBV11-2|TRBJ2-3
CASSLVRLSTDTQYF
>TRBV7-9|TRBJ2-7
CASSSRQSSSYEQYF
>TRBV19|TRBJ2-1
CASSTMTGGYRNEQFF
>TRBV5-1|TRBJ2-1
CASTGSGRGEQFF
>TRBV9|TRBJ1-6
CASSAGLLSSYNSPLHF
>TRBV2|TRBJ2-2
CAIDPSGGDTGELFF
>TRBV6-5|TRBJ1-3
CASMARAGNTIYF
>TRBV7-6|TRBJ1-5
CASSLATGVQPQHF
>TRBV3-1/TRBV3-2|TRBJ2-2
CASSQRLAGGPGELFF
>TRBV6-1|TRBJ2-2
CASSERSRGVGTGELFF
>TRBV6-6|TRBJ2-1
CASSPTRNYNEQFF
>TRBV5-1|TRBJ1-4
CASSTSGVDEKLFF
>TRBV6-2/TRBV6-3|TRBJ1-3
CASSLIPGHLSPSGNTIYF
>TRBV7-9|TRBJ1-4
CASRKGDRDEKLFF